A selection of T cell receptor beta chains follows, all from one sample in a study of cytomegalovirus exposure and HLA in healthy donors. Repertoires were generated with immunoSEQ multiplex PCR, while TCRdb's copy carries only in-frame clones and drops some. The table lists 220,000 or so clones. The material sequenced was PBMCs. These receptors all come from a girl aged 2 to 10 in good health and CMV-seropositive. Both conserved end residues are part of each CDR3. A D gene is named only where the DNA matches it firmly.

>TRBJ2-2|NA|TRBV5-5
CASSLPGGTGELFF
TGTGCCAGCAGCTTGCCAGGGGGGACCGGGGAGCTGTTTTTT
>TRBJ2-7|NA|TRBV2
CASSEAQGRRYF
TGTGCCAGCAGTGAAGCGCAAGGGAGGCGGTACTTC
>TRBJ1-3|NA|TRBV6-5
CASSYRAGGNTIYF
TGTGCCAGCAGTTATAGGGCAGGGGGAAACACCATATATTTT
>TRBJ1-2|TRBD1|TRBV19
CASSIDPDRGLGYTF
TGTGCCAGTAGTATCGATCCGGACAGGGGGCTTGGCTACACCTTC
>TRBJ2-7|NA|TRBV7-2
CASSLEGVVTYEQYF
TGTGCCAGCAGCTTAGAGGGGGTTGTAACCTACGAGCAGTACTTC
>TRBJ1-3|NA|TRBV7-9
CASSLTQSGNTIYF
TGTGCCAGCAGCTTAACACAATCTGGAAACACCATATATTTT
>TRBJ2-7|NA|TRBV29-1
CSVTGSSRYEQYF
TGCAGCGTTACCGGGTCCTCCCGCTACGAGCAGTACTTC
>TRBJ1-2|NA|TRBV6-5
CASSLGTSEYGYTF
TGTGCCAGCAGCCTGGGGACATCTGAATATGGCTACACCTTC
>TRBJ2-7|NA|TRBV5-6
CASSLGGVYEQYF
TGTGCCAGCAGCCTAGGGGGAGTCTACGAGCAGTACTTC
>TRBJ1-1|TRBD1|TRBV5-8
CASSIGQGRTEAFF
TGTGCCAGCAGTATCGGACAGGGAAGGACTGAAGCTTTCTTT
>TRBJ2-1|NA|TRBV6-5
CASSQRQDSYNEQFF
TGTGCCAGCAGTCAAAGACAGGATTCTTACAATGAGCAGTTCTTC
>TRBJ2-3|NA|TRBV6-5
CASSYSTGRDTDTQYF
TGTGCCAGCAGTTACTCGACAGGACGAGACACAGATACGCAGTATTTT
>TRBJ2-5|TRBD2|TRBV4-2
CASSQDRLAGEETQYF
TGTGCCAGCAGCCAAGATAGACTAGCGGGAGAAGAGACCCAGTACTTC
>TRBJ2-5|TRBD1|TRBV5-4
CASSMTGGETQYF
TGTGCCAGCAGCATGACAGGGGGAGAGACCCAGTACTTC
>TRBJ1-1|NA|TRBV2
CASRGEQISTEAFF
TGTGCCAGCAGGGGCGAACAGATTTCCACTGAAGCTTTCTTT
>TRBJ2-1|TRBD1|TRBV7-9
CASSAQARGRENEQFF
TGTGCCAGCAGCGCCCAAGCCAGGGGGCGTGAAAATGAGCAGTTCTTC
>TRBJ1-5|TRBD1|TRBV10-3
CAISEPGQGAYQKHF
TGTGCCATCAGTGAGCCCGGACAGGGGGCTTACCAGAAGCATTTT
>TRBJ2-3|NA|TRBV27
CASGRETDTQYF
TGTGCCAGCGGACGGGAGACAGATACGCAGTATTTT
>TRBJ2-7|NA|TRBV7-3
CASSIRRHAYEQYF
TGTGCCAGCAGCATCCGGCGGCACGCCTACGAGCAGTACTTC
>TRBJ2-7|TRBD2|TRBV7-9
CASSPGTRIREQYF
TGTGCCAGCAGCCCCGGGACTAGAATTCGCGAGCAGTACTTC
>TRBJ1-2|NA|TRBV10-3
CAISAQGGYGYTF
TGTGCCATCAGTGCTCAGGGAGGCTATGGCTACACCTTC
>TRBJ2-1|NA|TRBV7-3
CASSPKSGLYNEQFF
TGTGCCAGCAGCCCCAAAAGCGGATTATACAATGAGCAGTTCTTC
>TRBJ1-5|NA|TRBV29-1
CSVAGDTSGQPQHF
TGCAGCGTTGCCGGGGACACCTCAGGGCAGCCCCAGCATTTT